Listed below are T cell receptor beta chains from one sample, sequenced in a study of metastatic and nonmetastatic thyroid tumors. TCRdb reanalyzed the PCR reads with MiXCR. The profile shows 35,000 to 45,000 clones, roughly 12% of them singletons. The sequencing input was blood. These receptors all come from a male donor with papillary thyroid cancer or a benign thyroid nodule (not recorded which). Some clones in this sample may be carry-over from other donors' samples. CDR3s include the opening cysteine and the closing phenylalanine or tryptophan. A D gene is named only where the DNA matches it firmly. Only some rows state a clone size, as once, few, many or a class for expanded clones.

cdr3_nt	cdr3_aa	d_call	v_call	clone_size	j_call
TGTGCCAGCAGATCCGACAGTGGTGTAACCTACGAGCAGTACTTC	CASRSDSGVTYEQYF	.	TRBV28	medium-sized	TRBJ2-7
TGTGCCAACAGCCAGGACAGTACCTACGAGCAGTACTTC	CANSQDSTYEQYF	.	TRBV4-2	few	TRBJ2-7
TGCAGCGTCGCTGGCCTATCCTACGAGCAGTACTTC	CSVAGLSYEQYF	.	TRBV29-1	many	TRBJ2-7
TGCGCCAGCAGACACACTCTTGGAGGGAGCCTCACTGAAGCTTTCTTT	CASRHTLGGSLTEAFF	.	TRBV10-2	many	TRBJ1-1
TGTGCCAGCAGTTTAAGGAGTGAAGGGGGCTACGAGCAGTACTTC	CASSLRSEGGYEQYF	.	TRBV12-3/TRBV12-4	many	TRBJ2-7
TGTGCCAGCAGTCCCCCGGGACAGGGAGGAGTCGGGGAGCTGTTTTTT	CASSPPGQGGVGELFF	TRBD1	TRBV2	many	TRBJ2-2
TGCAGTGCTAGGGAGGACAGGGGGGAAAGCGATGAGCAGTTCTTC	CSAREDRGESDEQFF	TRBD1	TRBV20-1	many	TRBJ2-1
TGTGCCAGCAGATTAGGGGTAGACTATGGCTACACCTTC	CASRLGVDYGYTF	.	TRBV28	medium-sized	TRBJ1-2
TGTGCCAGCAGTGAAAACGTCAGGGGGGTTGCCGGGGAGCTGTTTTTT	CASSENVRGVAGELFF	.	TRBV6-1	many	TRBJ2-2
TGTGCCAGCAGCAATAGCGGGAATTACAATGAGCAGTTCTTC	CASSNSGNYNEQFF	TRBD2	TRBV11-2	many	TRBJ2-1
TGCGCCAGCAGCCAGGGCCTCAGCACAGATACGCAGTATTTT	CASSQGLSTDTQYF	.	TRBV5-1	many	TRBJ2-3
TGTGCCAGCAGCCAGGACGCCTGGTATAATTCACCCCTCCACTTT	CASSQDAWYNSPLHF	.	TRBV14	many	TRBJ1-6
TGTGCCAGCAGCTGGGGGGGACCCTACAATGAGCAGTTCTTC	CASSWGGPYNEQFF	TRBD2	TRBV7-6	.	TRBJ2-1
TGTGCCAGCGCGGCAGGGGGCTCCTATGGCTACACCTTC	CASAAGGSYGYTF	TRBD1	TRBV28	many	TRBJ1-2
TGCGCCAGCAGCGCACAGGGGACCAAAAACATTCAGTACTTC	CASSAQGTKNIQYF	TRBD1	TRBV5-1	many	TRBJ2-4
TGTGCCTGGAAAAGGGCCAGGGATCGGGGCTACACCTTC	CAWKRARDRGYTF	.	TRBV30	many	TRBJ1-2
TGTGCCAGCAGCGTTTCAGGGAAGGATGAGCAGTTCTTC	CASSVSGKDEQFF	.	TRBV7-2	many	TRBJ2-1
TGTGCCAGCAGTCCCGCGGCCCAAACAGATACGCAGTATTTT	CASSPAAQTDTQYF	.	TRBV6-1	medium-sized	TRBJ2-3
TGCGCCAGCAGCCACCCACGGACGGCTAGCGGGAGGGGGACAGATACGCAGTATTTT	CASSHPRTASGRGTDTQYF	TRBD2	TRBV4-3	.	TRBJ2-3
TGTGCCAGCAGCCCCGGACAGAGCTATGGCTACACCTTC	CASSPGQSYGYTF	.	TRBV7-2	many	TRBJ1-2
TGTGCCAGCAGCGTAGCTGGAAAGGGGGGGACAGATACGCAGTATTTT	CASSVAGKGGTDTQYF	.	TRBV9	many	TRBJ2-3
TGTGCCAGCAGCTTTTCCAGGGATGGCTACACCTTC	CASSFSRDGYTF	.	TRBV7-2	.	TRBJ1-2
TGTGCCAGCATTTTTTTCCCGGAGGGGGAGACCCAGTACTTC	CASIFFPEGETQYF	.	TRBV28	.	TRBJ2-5